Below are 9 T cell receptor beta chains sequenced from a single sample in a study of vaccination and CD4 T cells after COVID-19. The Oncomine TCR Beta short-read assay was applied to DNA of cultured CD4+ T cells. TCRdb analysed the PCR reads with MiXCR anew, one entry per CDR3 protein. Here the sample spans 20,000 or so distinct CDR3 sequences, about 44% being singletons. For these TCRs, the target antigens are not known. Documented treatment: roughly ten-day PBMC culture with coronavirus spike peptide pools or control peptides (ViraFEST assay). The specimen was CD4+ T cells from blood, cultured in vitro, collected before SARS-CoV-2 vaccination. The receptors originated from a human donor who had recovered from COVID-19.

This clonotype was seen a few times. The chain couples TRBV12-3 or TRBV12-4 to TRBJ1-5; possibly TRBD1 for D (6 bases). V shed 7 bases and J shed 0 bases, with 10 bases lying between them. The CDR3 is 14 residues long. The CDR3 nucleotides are TGTGCCAGCACCAAGGGGGGTAGCAATCAGCCCCAGCATTTT. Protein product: CASTKGGSNQPQHF.

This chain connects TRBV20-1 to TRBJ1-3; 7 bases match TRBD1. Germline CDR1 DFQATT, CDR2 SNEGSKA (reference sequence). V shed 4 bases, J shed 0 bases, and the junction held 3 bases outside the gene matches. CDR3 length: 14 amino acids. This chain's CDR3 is CSAMDRHSGNTIYF. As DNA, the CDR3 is TGCAGTGCTATGGACAGGCACTCTGGAAACACCATATATTTT.

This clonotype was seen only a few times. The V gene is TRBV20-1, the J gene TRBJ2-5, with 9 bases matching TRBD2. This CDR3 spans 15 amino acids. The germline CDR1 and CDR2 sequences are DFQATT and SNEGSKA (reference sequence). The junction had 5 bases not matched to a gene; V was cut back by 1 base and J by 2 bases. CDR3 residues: CSARAEAGGQETQYF. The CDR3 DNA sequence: TGCAGTGCTAGAGCTGAAGCGGGGGGACAAGAGACCCAGTACTTC.

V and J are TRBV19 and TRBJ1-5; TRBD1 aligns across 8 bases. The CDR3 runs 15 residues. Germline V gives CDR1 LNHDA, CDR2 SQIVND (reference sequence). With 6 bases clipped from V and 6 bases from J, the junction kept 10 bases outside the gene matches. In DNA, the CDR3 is TGTGCCAGTAGCTGGGGCAGGGGGCAGGGTCAGCCCCAGCATTTT. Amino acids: CASSWGRGQGQPQHF.

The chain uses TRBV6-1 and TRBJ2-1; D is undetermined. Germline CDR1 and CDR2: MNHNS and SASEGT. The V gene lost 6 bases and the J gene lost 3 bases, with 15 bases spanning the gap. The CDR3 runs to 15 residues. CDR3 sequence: CASSRPATGYNEQFF. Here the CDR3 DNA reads TGTGCCAGCAGCCGACCTGCAACGGGCTACAATGAGCAGTTCTTC.

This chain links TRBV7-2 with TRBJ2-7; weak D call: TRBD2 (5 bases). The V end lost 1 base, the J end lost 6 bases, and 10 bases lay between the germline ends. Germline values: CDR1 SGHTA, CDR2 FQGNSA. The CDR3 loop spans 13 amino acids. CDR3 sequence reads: CASSLDASSEQYF. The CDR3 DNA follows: TGTGCCAGCAGCTTAGATGCTAGCAGCGAGCAGTACTTC.

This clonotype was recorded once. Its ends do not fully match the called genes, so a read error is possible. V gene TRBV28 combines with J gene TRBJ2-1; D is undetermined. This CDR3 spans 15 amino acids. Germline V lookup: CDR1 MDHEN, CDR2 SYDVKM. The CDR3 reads CASVKLIRSYNEQLF. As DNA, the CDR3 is TGTGCCAGCGTCAAACTAATTCGCTCCTACAATGAGCAGCTCTTC.

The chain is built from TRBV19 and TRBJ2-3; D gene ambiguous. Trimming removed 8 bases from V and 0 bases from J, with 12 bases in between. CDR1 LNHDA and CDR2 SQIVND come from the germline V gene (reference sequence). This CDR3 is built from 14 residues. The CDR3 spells CASSTDPSTDTQYF. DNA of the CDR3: TGTGCCAGTTCCACAGATCCTAGCACAGATACGCAGTATTTT.

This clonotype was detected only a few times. CDR3 DNA sequence: TGTGCCAGCTCGGCAGACAATCAGCCCCAGCATTTT. Encoded protein: CASSADNQPQHF. This chain joins TRBV6-2 or TRBV6-3 and TRBJ1-5; D unresolved. V lost 8 bases to trimming and J lost 3 bases, with 8 bases between them. The CDR3 totals 12 residues. Germline V gene data show CDR1 as MNHEY and CDR2 as SVGEGT.